This is a list of T cell receptor beta chains from one sample in a study of T cell repertoires in cytomegalovirus infection. A single record per CDR3 protein comes from TCRdb applying MiXCR to the reads. The sample records 600,000 to 800,000 distinct CDR3 sequences, roughly 26% being singletons. The sequenced sample consisted of CD8+ T cells from PBMCs. The receptors were gathered from a human donor in good health (CMV status not recorded). Some clones in this sample may be carry-over from other donors' samples. Each CDR3 is given with its conserved first and last residue. The D gene is left open where the match is weak. Clone sizes are given selectively: once, few, many, or a class where the clone is expanded.

clone_size,d_call,v_call,j_call,cdr3_aa,cdr3_nt
NA,NA,TRBV14,TRBJ2-4,CASSQAWQSRAKNIQYF,TGTGCCAGCAGCCAAGCGTGGCAGTCCCGAGCCAAAAACATTCAGTACTTC
NA,TRBD1,TRBV6-5,TRBJ2-1,CASSYVRVEGAEGEQFF,TGTGCCAGCAGTTACGTACGTGTAGAGGGGGCCGAGGGTGAGCAGTTCTTC
few,NA,TRBV20-1,TRBJ1-2,CSARGITF,TGCAGTGCTAGAGGAATCACCTTC
NA,NA,TRBV7-9,TRBJ1-2,CASSPSPRKANYGYTF,TGTGCCAGCAGCCCCAGCCCAAGGAAAGCAAACTATGGCTACACCTTC
many,NA,TRBV7-8,TRBJ1-1,CASSLLNGGRGTEAFF,TGTGCCAGCAGCTTATTGAACGGCGGACGGGGAACTGAAGCTTTCTTT
NA,NA,TRBV28,TRBJ1-3,CASSGPRAGNTIYF,TGTGCCAGCAGTGGACCTCGGGCCGGAAACACCATATATTTT
NA,NA,TRBV6-6,TRBJ2-3,CASSYSEDLYWAQYF,TGTGCCAGCAGTTACTCCGAAGATTTGTATTGGGCGCAGTATTTT
NA,NA,TRBV2,TRBJ1-1,CASTPRGGDTKAFF,TGTGCCAGCACACCGCGGGGGGGTGACACTAAAGCTTTCTTT
NA,NA,TRBV15,TRBJ2-1,CATSRVSPYNEQFF,TGTGCCACCAGCAGAGTAAGCCCCTACAATGAGCAGTTCTTC
NA,TRBD2,TRBV12-3/TRBV12-4,TRBJ2-1,CVSRPGTSGDLYNEQFF,TGTGTCAGCAGACCCGGGACTAGCGGGGACCTATACAATGAGCAGTTCTTC
NA,TRBD1,TRBV6-8,TRBJ2-6,CASSDRDRFYSRTNVLTF,TGTGCCAGCAGTGACCGGGACAGGTTCTACTCTAGGACCAACGTCCTGACTTTC
many,NA,TRBV11-3,TRBJ2-1,CASSLAGTRLHNEQFF,TGTGCCAGCAGCTTAGCGGGGACCCGCCTCCACAATGAGCAGTTCTTC
NA,NA,TRBV7-4,TRBJ2-1,CAGSPTGLSTSYNEQFF,TGTGCCGGCAGCCCCACCGGACTATCAACCTCCTACAATGAGCAGTTCTTC
many,NA,TRBV7-8,TRBJ2-1,CASSSGTLMGLFNEQFF,TGTGCCAGCAGCTCGGGAACACTAATGGGGTTGTTCAATGAGCAGTTCTTC
NA,TRBD1,TRBV7-6,TRBJ2-1,CASSAYRGRYNEQFF,TGTGCCAGCTCCGCTTACAGGGGGCGTTACAATGAGCAGTTCTTC
NA,NA,TRBV6-5,TRBJ1-6,CASSYRGGNSPLHF,TGTGCCAGCAGTTACCGAGGAGGAAACTCACCCCTCCACTTT
once,TRBD1,TRBV29-1,TRBJ2-5,CSVATGGYGEETQYF,TGCAGCGTTGCCACAGGGGGCTATGGGGAAGAGACCCAGTACTTC
NA,TRBD1,TRBV7-6,TRBJ1-1,CASSMTGGKDTEAFF,TGTGCCAGCAGCATGACAGGGGGAAAGGACACTGAAGCTTTCTTT
few,NA,TRBV6-2/TRBV6-3,TRBJ2-7,CASSYHRAREQYF,TGTGCCAGCAGTTACCACAGAGCACGGGAGCAGTACTTC
few,TRBD2,TRBV11-3,TRBJ2-2,CASSTTSGGAGAGELFF,TGTGCCAGCAGCACGACTAGCGGGGGGGCCGGGGCCGGGGAGCTGTTTTTT
NA,NA,TRBV28,TRBJ2-5,CASREAGGETQYF,TGTGCCAGCAGAGAAGCAGGGGGGGAGACCCAGTACTTC
NA,NA,TRBV28,TRBJ2-3,CASQIFRESTDTQYF,TGTGCCAGCCAAATCTTCAGGGAAAGCACAGATACGCAGTATTTT
NA,TRBD2,TRBV12-3/TRBV12-4,TRBJ2-7,CASSSTSGGATSYEQYF,TGTGCCAGCAGTTCGACTAGCGGGGGGGCAACGTCCTACGAGCAGTACTTC
NA,NA,TRBV4-1,TRBJ1-1,CASSQGLVTEAFF,TGCGCCAGCAGCCAAGGGCTGGTCACTGAAGCTTTCTTT
NA,NA,TRBV15,TRBJ1-1,CATSRDRGGNTEAFF,TGTGCCACCAGCAGAGATCGAGGGGGGAACACTGAAGCTTTCTTT
NA,NA,TRBV28,TRBJ1-6,CASSLNLRHTYNSPLHF,TGTGCCAGCAGTTTAAATCTCCGACACACTTATAATTCACCCCTCCACTTT
NA,NA,TRBV7-9,TRBJ1-2,CASSSADYGYTF,TGTGCCAGCAGCTCGGCCGATTATGGCTACACCTTC
NA,TRBD2,TRBV24-1,TRBJ2-1,CATSDPELAAYNEQFF,TGTGCCACCAGTGATCCGGAACTAGCGGCTTACAATGAGCAGTTCTTC
many,NA,TRBV7-2,TRBJ2-5,CASSLYVRLQETQYF,TGTGCCAGCAGCTTGTACGTACGGCTGCAAGAGACCCAGTACTTC
many,NA,TRBV7-7,TRBJ2-7,CASSPGAGGTYEQYF,TGTGCTAGCAGCCCGGGGGCCGGAGGGACCTACGAGCAGTACTTC
few,NA,TRBV5-1,TRBJ2-1,CASSYGPSAFF,TGCGCCAGCAGTTATGGCCCATCGGCGTTCTTC
few,TRBD1,TRBV15,TRBJ1-2,CATSRDGTGGDGYTF,TGTGCCACCAGCAGAGATGGTACAGGGGGAGACGGCTACACCTTC
NA,TRBD1,TRBV29-1,TRBJ1-1,CSVEQGAEAFF,TGCAGCGTTGAACAGGGGGCTGAAGCTTTCTTT
NA,NA,TRBV27,TRBJ2-7,CASSLWRVRGDEQYF,TGTGCCAGCAGTTTATGGAGAGTCAGGGGGGACGAGCAGTACTTC
NA,NA,TRBV6-5,TRBJ1-1,CASSYFIDSSEAFF,TGTGCCAGCAGTTACTTTATTGACAGTTCTGAAGCTTTCTTT
many,TRBD2,TRBV7-2,TRBJ2-3,CASSLTSGVGDTQYF,TGTGCCAGCAGCTTAACTAGCGGGGTCGGGGATACGCAGTATTTT
few,NA,TRBV10-1,TRBJ2-1,CASSDAGLGNEQFF,TGCGCCAGCAGTGATGCGGGTTTGGGGAATGAGCAGTTCTTC
few,NA,TRBV19,TRBJ2-3,CASRGELTDTQYF,TGTGCCAGTAGGGGGGAGCTCACAGATACGCAGTATTTT
NA,NA,TRBV29-1,TRBJ1-2,CSAGAGKGYTF,TGCAGCGCCGGGGCCGGGAAGGGCTACACCTTC
NA,TRBD1,TRBV7-4,TRBJ2-6,CASSFLDRAGTNVLTF,TGTGCCAGCAGCTTCCTCGACAGGGCTGGGACCAACGTCCTGACTTTC
NA,NA,TRBV29-1,TRBJ2-3,CSVEGGRGTITDTQYF,TGCAGCGTTGAAGGGGGTCGGGGGACCATCACGGATACGCAGTATTTT